This TCR beta chain stems from a study of T cell changes during pregnancy in multiple sclerosis. The assay was immunoSEQ multiplex PCR, and TCRdb's table has in-frame clones only and misses some. The data contain tens of thousands of clones, approximately 91% of them singletons. There are 13 residues in the CDR3. From germline, CDR1 is SGHRS and CDR2 YFSETQ. The ends were cut back, 5 bases at V and 0 bases at J, with 8 bases in the middle. The genes are TRBV5-1 and TRBJ1-1; D not resolved. The TCR was taken from a female donor with multiple sclerosis, enrolled in a pregnancy study. The starting material was peripheral blood, obtained in the first trimester of pregnancy. As DNA, the CDR3 is TGCGCCAGCAGTAGTCGGGTGAACACTGAAGCTTTCTTT. Amino acid sequence: CASSSRVNTEAFF.